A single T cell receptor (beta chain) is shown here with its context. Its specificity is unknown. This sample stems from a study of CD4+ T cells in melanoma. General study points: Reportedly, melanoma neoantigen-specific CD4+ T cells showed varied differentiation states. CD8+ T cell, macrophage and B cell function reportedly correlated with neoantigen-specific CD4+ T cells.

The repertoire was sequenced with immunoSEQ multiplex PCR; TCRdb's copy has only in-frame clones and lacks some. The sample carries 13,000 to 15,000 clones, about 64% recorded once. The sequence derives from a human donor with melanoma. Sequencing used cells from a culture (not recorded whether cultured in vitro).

In DNA, the CDR3 is TGTGCCAGCGGTCGCAAAGCTTTGCTCAACTATGGCTACACCTTC. Protein: CASGRKALLNYGYTF. The chain has TRBV6-5 and TRBJ1-2; unclear D gene. Per the germline V gene, CDR1 is MNHEY and CDR2 is SVGAGI. V lost 8 bases and J 2 bases, leaving 18 bases between the germline ends. The CDR3 has 15 residues.